The T cell receptor (beta chain) described here comes from a study of blood T cells in healthy people across ages. Each individual donor underwent a draw of about 9.1 milliliters of peripheral blood. Isolation recovered at least 6.5 million PBMCs from every sample. The germline V gene has CDR1 MDHEN and CDR2 SYDVKM. Trimming shortened V by 10 bases and J by 4 bases, and 11 bases separated the two germline ends. The CDR3 sequence is 11 residues long. This clonotype was recorded a few times. Sample-barcoded 5' priming and a J-beta primer mix drove a second PCR of about 6 to 12 cycles. TCRdb re-called the 5' RACE reads with MiXCR, one entry per CDR3 protein. The sample has roughly 2 million distinct CDR3 sequences, around half seen once; the top ten hold roughly 2%.

This sequence joins TRBV28 and TRBJ2-7; no definite D call. The receptor was isolated from a woman aged 40 to 50 in good health. The sequenced sample consisted of blood. CDR3 amino acids: CATEALYEQYF. For the CDR3, the DNA is TGTGCCACCGAAGCGCTGTACGAGCAGTACTTC.